This note documents a single T cell receptor (beta chain) sequence. The target of this receptor is not known. Within one base of it there is no much larger clone, and no base qualities were kept. This record comes from a study of T cell changes during pregnancy in multiple sclerosis (dated by TCRdb to about 2019). About the investigation overall: The study looked at changes in the T cell repertoire across pregnancy in women with multiple sclerosis.

The germline V gene gives CDR1 as MNHNS and CDR2 as SASEGT. The CDR3 has 14 amino acids, counting the end cysteine and phenylalanine. CDR3 DNA only is kept here, 42 bases in frame from base 1. After removal of 4 bases from V and 3 bases from J, the junction retains 2 bases not matched to a gene. The protocol used for the library was the immunoSEQ multiplex PCR assay. Entries here come from immuneACCESS through TCRdb and include only in-frame sequences with V and J called. Some clones fail to appear in such tables; in the studies checked, an unresolved V gene covers under half of the shortfall, and the cause of the remainder is unknown. Present in this sample are around 29,000 clones, 85% to 90% of which were seen just once. The ten largest clones take up just over 8% of the sample.

Sequencing used CD8+ T cells from peripheral blood mononuclear cells, obtained after pregnancy. The V gene is TRBV6-1 and the J gene is TRBJ2-2; 7 bases in the junction line up with TRBD1. The sequence was collected from a female donor with multiple sclerosis, enrolled in a pregnancy study. The DNA sequence is given as TGTGCCAGCAGTGCCGGGACAGACACCGGGGAGCTGTTTTTT. This codes for CASSAGTDTGELFF.